Listed here are 8 T cell receptor beta chains from one sample, sequenced in a study of CXCR3-negative and CXCR3-positive naive CD8 T cells. Antigen specificity for these receptors is unknown. With UMI labels, 5' RACE was used to prepare the TRB cDNA libraries. One entry per CDR3 protein, without DNA, is what TCRdb gives after re-calling the 5' RACE reads. In total, the table holds approximately 100,000 distinct CDR3 sequences. General study points: CXCR3-positive naive cells carried more hydrophobic TRB CDR3s than CXCR3-negative ones.

Sequencing was carried out using naive CXCR3+ CD8+ T cells from blood. Subset here: CD45RO-CCR7+CD27+CD95- naive CD8+ T cells expressing CXCR3 (TNR3+). Receptor source: a human donor in good health. Some clones in this sample may be carry-over from other donors' samples.

The chain employs TRBV29-1 and TRBJ2-7; checking the TCRdb D call of TRBD1 is not possible without DNA. This CDR3 region has 15 residues. Germline assignment: CDR1 SQVTM and CDR2 ANQGSEA. CDR3 protein: CSVEDQDKSSYEQYF.

The chain carries TRBV12-3 or TRBV12-4 and TRBJ1-5; the D call of TRBD1 rests on TCRdb alone, since no DNA is present to check it. The CDR3 totals 17 residues. CDR3 sequence: CASGRDRGRDSNQPQHF.

The chain combines TRBV7-2 with TRBJ1-2; lacking DNA, the TRBD1 call made by TCRdb goes unchecked. In germline, CDR1 is SGHTA, CDR2 FQGNSA. The CDR3 loop spans 15 amino acids. The CDR3 reads CASSFGTGWRDGYTF.

V is TRBV20-1 and J is TRBJ1-2. Germline-derived CDR1 and CDR2 are DFQATT and SNEGSKA (reference sequence). The CDR3 consists of 13 residues. The CDR3 loop reads CSARWGTGYGYTF.

The genes are TRBV5-1 and TRBJ2-1; TCRdb designates TRBD2, a call that cannot be tested without DNA. The CDR3 extends over 16 amino acids. Germline loops: CDR1 SGHRS, CDR2 YFSETQ. CDR3 region: CASSLASGGDYNEQFF.

The chain has TRBV19 and TRBJ2-1. CDR1 and CDR2 from the germline V gene are LNHDA and SQIVND (reference sequence). This CDR3 has 15 amino acids. CDR3 loop: CASSIVASSYNEQFF.

This chain joins TRBV9 and TRBJ1-1; TCRdb gives TRBD1 as the D gene, but with no DNA this cannot be confirmed. The germline V gene encodes CDR1 SGDLS and CDR2 YYNGEE. There are 15 residues in the CDR3. CDR3 loop: CASSVGSRWGTEAFF.

The gene calls are TRBV29-1 and TRBJ2-1; the D call of TRBD1 rests on TCRdb alone, since no DNA is present to check it. The CDR3 is 13 residues long. Germline V gene lookup returns CDR1 SQVTM and CDR2 ANQGSEA. The CDR3 sequence: CSVELGGYNEQFF.